This T cell receptor beta chain is drawn from a study of siplizumab effects on memory and regulatory T cells. Study conclusions and caveats: Siplizumab significantly reduced alloreactive sequences traceable to unstimulated CD4+ memory cells. There appeared to be greater diversity in naive T cells than in memory cells, and naive T cells seemed major contributors to the alloresponse. Proliferating Tregs in siplizumab cultures were never verified as suppressive.

The CDR3 has 15 amino acids. CDR1 is SEHNR, CDR2 FQNEAQ, per germline (reference sequence). V lost 5 bases and J lost 2; bases outside the gene matches: 4. As regards this clone: Its antigen is as yet unknown.

Each sample had roughly 10^5 TCR templates assayed. Sequenced by immunoSEQ multiplex PCR; TCRdb stores in-frame clones only, minus some. The table lists about 94,000 clones, about 94% of them singletons. This TCR was recovered from a human donor in good health. The V call is TRBV7-9, the J call TRBJ2-3; 10 nucleotides agree with TRBD1. Sequencing was done on a sample of non-Treg CD4+ T cells sorted from blood. For the CDR3, the DNA is TGTGCCAGCAGCGCCGGGACAGGGGACACAGATACGCAGTATTTT. Translating it yields CASSAGTGDTDTQYF. Combining the CDR3 with reference TRBV7-9 and TRBJ2-3 gives the whole variable domain DTGVSQNPRHKITKRGQNVTFRCDPISEHNRLYWYRQTLGQGPEFLTYFQNEAQLEKSRLLSDRFSAERPKGSFSTLEIQRTEQGDSAMYLCASSAGTGDTDTQYFGPGTRLTVL.